The rows below give T cell receptor beta chains drawn from one sample of a study of radiation and T cells in renal cell carcinoma. The table came from immunoSEQ multiplex PCR; TCRdb's copy has only in-frame clones and leaves some out. Seen here are 120,000 to 150,000 clones, about 86% observed once, and the top ten hold about 17%. Sequencing used blood, obtained from a patient whose treatment included radiotherapy and nephrectomy. These receptors were taken from a woman between 45 and 65 years old with renal cell carcinoma. The CDR3 runs from the conserved cysteine through the conserved F or W. Each record gives: D gene, V gene, J gene, clone size, CDR3 DNA, CDR3 protein. The D gene is left open where the match is weak. A clone size is listed for some rows: how often the clone was seen (once, few, many), or a class if it is expanded.

D: -
V: TRBV5-6
J: TRBJ2-2
size: -
DNA: TGTGCCAGCAGCTTTAGTGGGGTCTCAAACCCCACCGGGGAGCTGTTTTTT
CDR3: CASSFSGVSNPTGELFF

D: TRBD1
V: TRBV9
J: TRBJ2-2
size: few
DNA: TGTGCCAGCAGCACACGGACAGGGCTCACCGGGGAGCTGTTTTTT
CDR3: CASSTRTGLTGELFF

D: -
V: TRBV7-8
J: TRBJ1-4
size: -
DNA: TGTGCCAGCAGCTTACCCCTTGGTAATGAAAAACTGTTTTTT
CDR3: CASSLPLGNEKLFF

D: TRBD2
V: TRBV7-2
J: TRBJ2-3
size: -
DNA: TGTGCCAGCAGCCACGGGACTAGCGCCGAGGCGCAGTATTTT
CDR3: CASSHGTSAEAQYF

D: TRBD1
V: TRBV7-2
J: TRBJ2-7
size: -
DNA: TGTGCCAGCAGCTTTTCGGCAGGGGGCTTCGACGAGCAGTACTTC
CDR3: CASSFSAGGFDEQYF

D: -
V: TRBV6-5
J: TRBJ2-7
size: -
DNA: TGTGCCAGCTCGCGGACAGTCTCCTACGAGCAGTACTTC
CDR3: CASSRTVSYEQYF

D: -
V: TRBV7-7
J: TRBJ2-6
size: -
DNA: TGTGCCAGCAGCCAAAGCCGGCCACAAAGTCGGGCCAACGTCCTGACTTTC
CDR3: CASSQSRPQSRANVLTF

D: -
V: TRBV27
J: TRBJ2-1
size: -
DNA: TGTGCCAGCAGTCTGGGGGAGAGGACCTACAATGAGCAGTTCTTC
CDR3: CASSLGERTYNEQFF

D: -
V: TRBV19
J: TRBJ1-3
size: -
DNA: TGTGCCAGTTCCGGTCTCGGAAACACCATATATTTT
CDR3: CASSGLGNTIYF

D: -
V: TRBV5-1
J: TRBJ1-6
size: -
DNA: TGCGCCAGCAGCTTGGTTAGGGGTTATTCACCCCTCCACTTT
CDR3: CASSLVRGYSPLHF

D: -
V: TRBV7-2
J: TRBJ2-3
size: -
DNA: TGTGCCAGCAGCTTGACAGATACGCAGTATTTT
CDR3: CASSLTDTQYF

D: -
V: TRBV7-9
J: TRBJ2-3
size: -
DNA: TGTGCCAGCAGCTTCGCTAGCACAGATACGCAGTATTTT
CDR3: CASSFASTDTQYF

D: TRBD1
V: TRBV9
J: TRBJ1-2
size: -
DNA: TGTGCCAGCAGCGTGACCGGACAGGCTTCCTTGCCATATGGCTACACCTTC
CDR3: CASSVTGQASLPYGYTF

D: TRBD2
V: TRBV18
J: TRBJ2-5
size: -
DNA: TGTGCCAGCTCACCTAGCGGGGGACAAGAGACCCAGTACTTC
CDR3: CASSPSGGQETQYF

D: -
V: TRBV9
J: TRBJ1-4
size: -
DNA: TGTGCCAGCAGCGTAGCTCGGGGTAGACTGTTTTTT
CDR3: CASSVARGRLFF

D: -
V: TRBV30
J: TRBJ2-2
size: -
DNA: TGTGCCTGGAGAGGGCAGGGGTTGACCGGGGAGCTGTTTTTT
CDR3: CAWRGQGLTGELFF

D: TRBD2
V: TRBV9
J: TRBJ2-7
size: -
DNA: TGTGCCAGCAGCGAGGGCCGGGAGGTCGACGAGCAGTACTTC
CDR3: CASSEGREVDEQYF

D: -
V: TRBV10-3
J: TRBJ2-7
size: -
DNA: TGTGCCATCAGTGAGTCCCCCACCGCCGAGCAGTACTTC
CDR3: CAISESPTAEQYF

D: -
V: TRBV6-5
J: TRBJ1-6
size: once
DNA: TGTGCCAGCAGCAGCGCCAGGAGGGGGTCACCCCTCCACTTT
CDR3: CASSSARRGSPLHF

D: TRBD1
V: TRBV5-1
J: TRBJ2-7
size: once
DNA: TGCGCCAGCAGCACCGGGACAGGGCCTGGGGAGCAGTACTTC
CDR3: CASSTGTGPGEQYF

D: -
V: TRBV10-3
J: TRBJ1-3
size: once
DNA: TGTGCCATCAGGGGGCTTATAGGCTCTGGAAACACCATATATTTT
CDR3: CAIRGLIGSGNTIYF

D: -
V: TRBV9
J: TRBJ1-3
size: -
DNA: TGTGCCAGCAGCCCAGGAGGGAATAGAAACACCATATATTTT
CDR3: CASSPGGNRNTIYF

D: -
V: TRBV7-2
J: TRBJ2-2
size: few
DNA: TGTGCCAGCAGCTTACTTGGCGGGGAGCTGTTTTTT
CDR3: CASSLLGGELFF

D: -
V: TRBV19
J: TRBJ2-3
size: -
DNA: TGTGCCAGTAGTCCCACCTTCCGTGAAGATACGCAGTATTTT
CDR3: CASSPTFREDTQYF

D: -
V: TRBV5-1
J: TRBJ2-3
size: -
DNA: TGCGCCAGCAGCTCCGAACGGGGAGATACGCAGTATTTT
CDR3: CASSSERGDTQYF

D: -
V: TRBV6-5
J: TRBJ2-5
size: -
DNA: TGTGCCAGCAGCCTCCGGGACTACCAAGAGACCCAGTACTTC
CDR3: CASSLRDYQETQYF

D: -
V: TRBV19
J: TRBJ1-1
size: -
DNA: TGTGCCAGTAGTATAGCCCTCGGGGCGGGCACTGAAGCTTTCTTT
CDR3: CASSIALGAGTEAFF

D: TRBD1
V: TRBV7-2
J: TRBJ2-7
size: few
DNA: TGTGCCAGCAGCCGTAGTCGTGGGACAGGGGGCCACGAGCAGTACTTC
CDR3: CASSRSRGTGGHEQYF

D: -
V: TRBV6-1
J: TRBJ2-5
size: -
DNA: TGTGCCAGCAAAACAGATCTCCAAGAGACCCAGTACTTC
CDR3: CASKTDLQETQYF

D: -
V: TRBV27
J: TRBJ2-7
size: -
DNA: TGTGCCAGCAGCGTCCGGGACAAGGGCTACGAGCAGTACTTC
CDR3: CASSVRDKGYEQYF

D: TRBD2
V: TRBV29-1
J: TRBJ2-3
size: -
DNA: TGCAGCGTTGGGGATAGCGGGGCCACAGATACGCAGTATTTT
CDR3: CSVGDSGATDTQYF

D: TRBD1
V: TRBV7-2
J: TRBJ1-2
size: -
DNA: TGTGCCAGCAGCTTCGGACAGGGGATTTTTGGCTACACCTTC
CDR3: CASSFGQGIFGYTF

D: -
V: TRBV19
J: TRBJ1-5
size: -
DNA: TGTGCCAGTAGTACCGCCGGTTGGGTCAATCAGCCCCAGCATTTT
CDR3: CASSTAGWVNQPQHF

D: -
V: TRBV29-1
J: TRBJ2-3
size: -
DNA: TGCAGCGTCCAAGGGGGTGACATACTTTCCGATACGCAGTATTTT
CDR3: CSVQGGDILSDTQYF

D: -
V: TRBV2
J: TRBJ1-1
size: once
DNA: TGTGCCAGCAGTGATTCACAGGGATTGAACACTGAAGCTTTCTTT
CDR3: CASSDSQGLNTEAFF

D: -
V: TRBV28
J: TRBJ2-7
size: -
DNA: TGTGCCAGTAGTACTCCGGAGGACACCAAGAGCTCCTACGAGCAGTACTTC
CDR3: CASSTPEDTKSSYEQYF

D: -
V: TRBV4-2
J: TRBJ2-3
size: many
DNA: TGTGCCAGCAGCCAAGTACGGGAGCCGACAGATACGCAGTATTTT
CDR3: CASSQVREPTDTQYF

D: TRBD2
V: TRBV5-4
J: TRBJ2-2
size: -
DNA: TGTGCCAGCAGCCCCCGACTAGCGTTCACCGGGGAGCTGTTTTTT
CDR3: CASSPRLAFTGELFF

D: -
V: TRBV7-2
J: TRBJ2-7
size: -
DNA: TGTGCCAGCAGCTCCCCGGGGCTCGAGGGGAACGAGCAGTACTTC
CDR3: CASSSPGLEGNEQYF

D: TRBD1
V: TRBV7-2
J: TRBJ2-7
size: -
DNA: TGTGCCAGCAGCTTAACAGGGGCCCCATCCTACGAGCAGTACTTC
CDR3: CASSLTGAPSYEQYF

D: -
V: TRBV19
J: TRBJ2-5
size: -
DNA: TGTGCCAGTAGTATGTCATTACAAGAGACCCAGTACTTC
CDR3: CASSMSLQETQYF

D: TRBD1
V: TRBV19
J: TRBJ2-1
size: -
DNA: TGTGCCAGTAGTATTACTCAGACAGGGGCTTACAATGAGCAGTTCTTC
CDR3: CASSITQTGAYNEQFF

D: -
V: TRBV6-4
J: TRBJ1-1
size: -
DNA: TGTGCCAGCAGTGAGCGGCGGGCCTCCTACTCCCATACACTCACTGAAGCTTTCTTT
CDR3: CASSERRASYSHTLTEAFF

D: -
V: TRBV6-6
J: TRBJ2-7
size: -
DNA: TGTGCCAGCAGCTCACGGGGAGGCGGGGCCTACGAGCAGTACTTC
CDR3: CASSSRGGGAYEQYF

D: -
V: TRBV6-5
J: TRBJ2-7
size: -
DNA: TGTGCCAGCACACAGTCTTACGAGCAGTACTTC
CDR3: CASTQSYEQYF